The 27 T cell receptor beta chains below come from one sample, sequenced in a study of blood T cell repertoires in COVID-19. Some clones are missing from TCRdb's copy, which holds only in-frame ones; the method was immunoSEQ multiplex PCR. This table has fewer than 80,000 clones, roughly 75% appearing once. Sequencing was carried out using peripheral blood. The receptors shown here come from a man aged 55 to 70 with COVID-19, enrolled during active disease.

The V and J genes are TRBV3-1 (or the pseudogene TRBV3-2) and TRBJ1-2, with D hard to call. This CDR3 spans 13 amino acids. V was clipped by 0 bases and J by 5 bases, with 7 bases between them. CDR1 LGHDT and CDR2 YNNKEL come from the germline V gene (reference sequence). For the CDR3, the DNA is TGTGCCAGCAGCCAAGACTCGGGGTATGGCTACACCTTC. Translated, it gives CASSQDSGYGYTF.

V and J are TRBV5-1 and TRBJ1-1; D is unresolved. The length of the CDR3 is 13 residues. The germline V gene encodes CDR1 SGHRS and CDR2 YFSETQ. Trimming took 4 bases from V and 1 from J, leaving 8 bases between them. The CDR3 sequence is CASSEAPNTEAFF. In nucleotides, the CDR3 is TGCGCCAGCAGCGAGGCACCGAACACTGAAGCTTTCTTT. Variable domain in full (rest from reference TRBV5-1 and TRBJ1-1): KAGVTQTPRYLIKTRGQQVTLSCSPISGHRSVSWYQQTPGQGLQFLFEYFSETQRNKGNFPGRFSGRQFSNSRSEMNVSTLELGDSALYLCASSEAPNTEAFFGQGTRLTVV.

The chain uses TRBV18 and TRBJ1-5; the D is unclear. The CDR3 totals 15 residues. Trimming cost V 2 bases and J 0 bases, with 8 bases left between them. The germline gives CDR1 KGHSH, CDR2 LQKENI. CDR3 DNA sequence: TGTGCCAGCTCACCATCGGTGTATAGCAATCAGCCCCAGCATTTT. Translation gives CASSPSVYSNQPQHF.

This sequence joins TRBV15 and TRBJ1-2; possibly TRBD1 for D (5 bases). This CDR3 region has 13 residues. Per the germline V gene, CDR1 is LNHNV and CDR2 is YYDKDF (reference sequence). V lost 3 bases and J lost 2, with 7 bases in between. For the CDR3, the DNA is TGTGCCACCAGCAGTGGGGGGAACTATGGCTACACCTTC. It yields the protein CATSSGGNYGYTF. Full variable domain (remainder filled in from reference TRBV15 and TRBJ1-2): DAMVIQNPRYQVTQFGKPVTLSCSQTLNHNVMYWYQQKSSQAPKLLFHYYDKDFNNEADTPDNFQSRRPNTSFCFLDIRSPGLGDTAMYLCATSSGGNYGYTFGSGTRLTVV.

J is TRBJ2-1 and V is TRBV5-1; 10 nucleotides match TRBD2. Germline lookup yields CDR1 SGHRS and CDR2 YFSETQ. CDR3 length equals 16 residues. V dropped 0 bases and J dropped 6; count of bases not matched to a gene: 6. Written as DNA, the CDR3 is TGCGCCAGCAGCTTGGACCCAGCGGGGGGGCCCAATGAGCAGTTCTTC. Protein sequence: CASSLDPAGGPNEQFF.

The rearrangement uses TRBV15 and TRBJ2-3; 7 bases match TRBD1. CDR3 size: 16 residues. V trimming: 1 base; J trimming: 2 bases; junction bases outside the gene matches: 6. Germline V CDR1 and CDR2: LNHNV, YYDKDF (reference sequence). CDR3 in amino acids: CATSRGQGSTTDTQYF. The CDR3 DNA is TGTGCCACCAGCAGAGGACAGGGCTCAACCACAGATACGCAGTATTTT.

The chain is built from TRBV7-9 and TRBJ1-5; a possible D gene is TRBD1 (5 bases). With 1 base removed from V and 4 bases from J, the gap between germline ends came to 8 bases. CDR3 length equals 14 residues. Germline V gene data show CDR1 as SEHNR and CDR2 as FQNEAQ (reference sequence). For the CDR3, the DNA is TGTGCCAGCAGCTTAGGGGGACTAAATCAGCCCCAGCATTTT. Its translation: CASSLGGLNQPQHF.

The rearrangement uses TRBV14 and TRBJ2-3, with D perhaps TRBD1 (5 bases). V dropped 4 bases and J dropped 3 bases, with 8 bases sitting between them. Germline V CDR1 and CDR2: SGHDN, FVKESK. CDR3 length: 13 amino acids. CDR3 in amino acids: CASSRPGTDTQYF. The DNA of the CDR3 is TGTGCCAGCAGCCGTCCAGGGACAGATACGCAGTATTTT.

V is TRBV7-6 and J is TRBJ2-2, with D tentatively TRBD1 (6 bases). V lost 3 bases and J lost 6, with 14 bases in between. This CDR3 is 15 amino acids long. The V gene's germline CDR1 is SGHVS and CDR2 FNYEAQ. The CDR3 sequence: CASSFVQGRAGELFF. The CDR3 coding sequence is TGTGCCAGCAGCTTTGTACAGGGAAGGGCCGGGGAGCTGTTTTTT. The full variable domain, in which reference TRBV7-6 and TRBJ2-2 provide the parts outside the CDR3, is GAGVSQSPRYKVTKRGQDVALRCDPISGHVSLYWYRQALGQGPEFLTYFNYEAQQDKSGLPNDRFSAERPEGSISTLTIQRTEQRDSAMYRCASSFVQGRAGELFFGEGSRLTVL.

The genes are TRBV29-1 and TRBJ2-7; D remains unclear. This CDR3 is built from 11 residues. Germline values: CDR1 SQVTM, CDR2 ANQGSEA. Trimming took 4 bases from V and 5 from J, leaving 9 bases between them. Written as DNA, the CDR3 is TGCAGCGTTGGAGCCTCACACGAGCAGTACTTC. Translated, it gives CSVGASHEQYF.

The chain is built from TRBV6-6 and TRBJ1-1; tentatively, D is TRBD1 (6 bases). CDR1 is MNHNY and CDR2 is SVGAGI in the germline V gene (reference sequence). CDR3 length equals 15 residues. V gave up 2 bases and J gave up 4 bases, with 14 bases separating them. The CDR3 nucleotides read TGTGCCAGCAGTTACATAACCAGGGGCTTCACTGAAGCTTTCTTT. It codes for CASSYITRGFTEAFF.

The V and J genes are TRBV18 and TRBJ1-1; TRBD1 might be the D (6 bases). Germline V gives CDR1 KGHSH, CDR2 LQKENI. CDR3 length: 13 residues. V was trimmed by 8 bases and J by 1 base, leaving 11 bases between them. The CDR3 DNA reads TGTGCCAGCACAGGACAGTCGAACACTGAAGCTTTCTTT. It translates to CASTGQSNTEAFF.

The rearrangement links TRBV14 to TRBJ2-2, with unresolved D. V dropped 1 base and J dropped 5 bases, with 17 bases sitting between them. The germline V gene encodes CDR1 SGHDN and CDR2 FVKESK. CDR3 length: 17 residues. The CDR3 is CASSQGTSKYVTGELFF. The CDR3 DNA follows: TGTGCCAGCAGCCAAGGAACTTCGAAGTATGTGACCGGGGAGCTGTTTTTT.

The chain recombines TRBV5-4 with TRBJ2-7; 7 bases fit TRBD1. V was pared by 0 bases and J by 4 bases, with 7 bases of the junction left unmatched. Germline V CDR1 and CDR2: SGHNT, YYREEE (reference sequence). The CDR3 length is 15 residues. The CDR3 region is CASSLAGQLPYEQYF. The CDR3 nucleotides are TGTGCCAGCAGCTTGGCGGGACAGTTGCCTTACGAGCAGTACTTC. The complete variable domain, with remaining parts taken from reference TRBV5-4 and TRBJ2-7, reads ETGVTQSPTHLIKTRGQQVTLRCSSQSGHNTVSWYQQALGQGPQFIFQYYREEENGRGNFPPRFSGLQFPNYSSELNVNALELDDSALYLCASSLAGQLPYEQYFGPGTRLTVT.

The sample holds a few counts of this clone. J is TRBJ1-5 and V is TRBV4-1; 9 bases map to TRBD1. The germline gives CDR1 MGHRA, CDR2 YSYEKL. The junction had 2 bases not matched to a gene; V was cut back by 3 bases and J by 5 bases. This CDR3 is 14 amino acids long. Here the CDR3 DNA reads TGCGCCAGCAGCCAGGGACAGGGCGATCAGCCCCAGCATTTT. Protein sequence: CASSQGQGDQPQHF.

J is TRBJ1-2 and V is TRBV4-1; D is uncertain. With 3 bases removed from V and 3 bases from J, the gap between germline ends came to 5 bases. CDR1 and CDR2 (germline): MGHRA, YSYEKL. The CDR3 loop spans 12 amino acids. As DNA, the CDR3 is TGCGCCAGCAGCCACGTCGACTATGGCTACACCTTC. This codes for CASSHVDYGYTF.

The rearrangement joins TRBV7-9 to TRBJ1-4, with TRBD1 matching over 7 bases. There are 13 residues in the CDR3. V lost 8 bases, J lost 0 bases, and 0 bases stayed unmatched. Germline CDR1 and CDR2: SEHNR and FQNEAQ (reference sequence). CDR3 in amino acids: CASGTATNEKLFF. The CDR3, as DNA: TGTGCCAGCGGGACAGCAACTAATGAAAAACTGTTTTTT.

The chain combines TRBV28 with TRBJ1-2; 7 nucleotides line up with TRBD1. Germline V gene lookup returns CDR1 MDHEN and CDR2 SYDVKM. The V gene end was trimmed by 10 bases and the J gene end by 2 bases; junction bases not matched to a gene: 4. This CDR3 has 12 amino acids. In nucleotides, the CDR3 is TGTGCCACAGAGACAGGGAACTATGGCTACACCTTC. The encoded protein is CATETGNYGYTF.

The chain is built from TRBV30 and TRBJ1-6, with no clear D. CDR1 and CDR2 from the germline V gene are GTSNPN and SVGIG (reference sequence). V lost 4 bases and J lost 6, with 13 bases in between. This CDR3 spans 14 amino acids. CDR3 loop: CAWNAGITNSPLHF. In nucleotides, the CDR3 is TGTGCCTGGAACGCCGGGATAACTAATTCACCCCTCCACTTT.

The chain joins TRBV6-5 to TRBJ1-1; D perhaps matches TRBD1 (5 bases). CDR3 length: 13 residues. Germline values: CDR1 MNHEY, CDR2 SVGAGI. The ends were cut back, 11 bases at V and 5 bases at J, with 18 bases in the middle. CDR3 DNA: TGTGCCGGAACGGGGTCAGGGAGGACTGAAGCTTTCTTT. This gives the protein CAGTGSGRTEAFF.

The count of this clone is one. Additional DNA sequences in this sample encode the identical CDR3. This chain links TRBV5-1 with TRBJ1-5, with TRBD1 identical over 8 bases. Germline loops: CDR1 SGHRS, CDR2 YFSETQ. Trimming took 0 bases from V and 7 from J; bases not matched to a gene: 0. The CDR3 covers 13 residues. The DNA for the CDR3 is TGCGCCAGCAGCTTGGGACAGGGGCAGCCCCAGCATTTT. Its protein is CASSLGQGQPQHF.

The gene calls are TRBV4-1 and TRBJ2-7; 7 bases match TRBD2. V shed 6 bases, J shed 0 bases, and the junction held 17 bases outside the gene matches. The CDR3 has 18 amino acids. Germline CDR1 is MGHRA and CDR2 is YSYEKL. The chain's CDR3 is CASSRLGEGLKGSYEQYF. The CDR3 DNA follows: TGCGCCAGCAGTCGCCTCGGGGAGGGACTGAAGGGCTCCTACGAGCAGTACTTC.

The rearrangement links TRBV27 to TRBJ2-3; D perhaps matches TRBD2 (5 bases). This CDR3 spans 15 amino acids. Germline assignment: CDR1 MNHEY and CDR2 SMNVEV (reference sequence). Trimming left V 0 bases short and J 1 base short, with 8 bases between. For the CDR3, the DNA is TGTGCCAGCAGTTTATCGGCCGGGGGCACAGATACGCAGTATTTT. This translates into CASSLSAGGTDTQYF.

The V and J genes are TRBV28 and TRBJ2-3; 8 bases match TRBD2. The germline V gene has CDR1 MDHEN and CDR2 SYDVKM. V lost 5 bases, J lost 3 bases, and 13 bases stayed unmatched. This CDR3 region has 17 residues. The CDR3 DNA reads as TGTGCCAGCAGTCGCCGTGGGCTAGCGGGCCCAACAGATACGCAGTATTTT. The encoded protein is CASSRRGLAGPTDTQYF.

Comments on this clone: Other DNA sequences in the same sample also yield this CDR3. CDR3 loop: CASSESFGYTF. The CDR3 DNA reads TGTGCCAGCAGTGAGTCGTTTGGCTACACCTTC. This sequence joins TRBV6-1 and TRBJ1-2; D gene uncertain. The CDR3 length is 11 residues. Germline V gives CDR1 MNHNS, CDR2 SASEGT. Trimming stripped 3 bases from V and 7 bases from J, with 6 bases between.

The chain uses TRBV6-5 and TRBJ2-7; 7 bases align to TRBD1. The trim removed 5 bases at V and 4 bases at J, leaving 5 bases unmatched. CDR1 is MNHEY and CDR2 is SVGAGI in the germline V gene. The CDR3 is made up of 13 amino acids. The DNA of the CDR3 is TGTGCCAGCAGTCAATACAGGGGATACGAGCAGTACTTC. Translating gives CASSQYRGYEQYF.

The V gene is TRBV29-1, the J gene TRBJ2-1, with D unclear. Germline values: CDR1 SQVTM, CDR2 ANQGSEA. Between the trimmed V and J ends, which lost 7 bases and 3 bases, there was a span of 13 bases. The CDR3 contains 13 residues. The DNA for the CDR3 is TGCAGCGCTGAGGCTTCGCTCTACAATGAGCAGTTCTTC. Its protein product is CSAEASLYNEQFF.